This T cell receptor (beta chain) was identified in a study of T-cell memory formation after mild COVID-19 (dated by TCRdb to the early 2020s). For the study in its entirety: TCR sequence clusters from the two donors were largely donor specific. Two young, previously healthy adult volunteers made up the cohort, one male and one female. T-cell clones expanding and contracting after mild COVID-19 in two donors were tracked by longitudinal TCRalpha and TCRbeta repertoire sequencing.

Sequencing used an Illumina NovaSeq 6000. cDNA libraries for TCRalpha and TCRbeta were prepared by 5'RACE using constant-segment primers, with sample barcodes and unique molecular identifiers added. RNA was extracted from every sample with Trizol reagent. Library amplification was performed in two PCR steps, and a second sample barcode and Illumina TruSeq adapters were introduced in the second step. Libraries were sequenced on an Illumina NovaSeq with 2 x 150 bp paired-end reads. Per the source publication's procedure: Demultiplexing of reads and collapsing into UMI-guided consensus sequences were performed with migec v1.2.7. Using mixcr v2.1.11, UMI consensuses were aligned to TRA and TRB V and J templates and then assembled into clonotypes. A clonotype was counted as expanded or contracted only if both edgeR and NoisET called the change significant, with noise models trained on biological replicates. For edgeR calls, a false discovery rate-adjusted p below 0.01 and a log2 fold-change threshold of 1 were applied. As an exploratory analysis of dynamics, max-normalized trajectories of the 1000 most abundant clonotypes were examined by PCA with hierarchical clustering. Each responding clone was given a CD4 or CD8 phenotype based on the CD4+ and CD8+ repertoires, which had been sequenced separately. Using fastp trimming at Q25 and MiXCR clonotype assembly, TCRdb reanalyzed the public sequencing data and kept in-frame beta chains. Identical CDR3 protein sequences are pooled into one entry, listed with their most common genes and DNA. The V and J calls and clone size are TCRdb's, not the authors'. The sample table lists a few hundred thousand distinct CDR3 sequences, 20% to 25% of them with a count of one. The ten most abundant clones make up roughly 21% of the sample.

This clonotype has more than one count but fewer than ten. What this receptor recognizes is not known. No clone much larger than this one lies a single base away; base qualities are absent. Overall study results and their limits: Contracting CD4+ clones turned up mainly in the CM and EM memory subsets, whereas EMRA was where CD8+ clones were enriched. Clones contracting from day 15 to 85 had balanced CD4/CD8 phenotypes, while a second wave expanding from day 15 to 37 was biased towards CD4+. The study covered only a couple of mild cases, and larger cohorts including severe cases with pre-infection samples were considered necessary. The second-wave clones that peaked on day 37 were not confirmed to be SARS-CoV-2 specific. Some responding clones were detected in pre-infection memory, which suggested that pre-existing cross-reactive memory T cells had joined the SARS-CoV-2 response.

Ficoll-Paque density gradient centrifugation was the method used to isolate PBMCs. The germline V gene specifies MGHRA as CDR1 and YSYEKL as CDR2. The cysteine opens and the phenylalanine closes a CDR3 of 20 amino acids. Here the CDR3 DNA is all that survives: 60 bases in frame from base 1. Trimming removed 4 bases from V and 0 bases from J; the gene matches leave 20 bases unexplained. This clonotype was obtained from a man aged 18 to 30 who had mild COVID-19 (a few samples of this study predate the infection). The sample titles of this study are shuffled in the database, so cell type and time point are left out; the donor was told from shared clones. The chain is made from TRBV4-1 and TRBJ1-2, with 7 middle bases fitting TRBD1. Sequenced: PBMCs or a T cell subset sorted from them (not recorded which). The CDR3 region has the sequence CASSRWKLTRGTRANYGYTF. In nucleotide form, the sequence is TGCGCCAGCAGCCGTTGGAAGCTAACCAGGGGGACTAGAGCTAACTATGGCTACACCTTC.